These T cell receptor beta chains were read from a single sample in a study of technical replicates of blood from several donors. Here immunoSEQ multiplex PCR was the method, and the copy in TCRdb shows in-frame clones only, minus some. The sample has some 57,000 clones, 97% seen once. The sequenced sample was T cells isolated from PBMCs. The receptors originated from a human donor in good health. CDR3s include the opening cysteine and the closing phenylalanine or tryptophan. The order of the fields is D gene, V gene, clone size, J gene, CDR3 DNA, CDR3 protein. D genes are given only for firm matches. The size of a clone is reported for some rows only, either as once, few or many, or as a class for expanded clones.

TRBD1	TRBV6-1	NA	TRBJ2-7	TGTGCCAGCAGGGACAGGGGATACGAGCAGTACTTC	CASRDRGYEQYF
NA	TRBV13	NA	TRBJ1-4	TGTGCCAGCAGCCCCTCCGGACTAACGGGGAATGAAAAACTGTTTTTT	CASSPSGLTGNEKLFF
NA	TRBV6-1	once	TRBJ1-1	TGTGCCAGCATCTCAGAGGGCACTGAAGCTTTCTTT	CASISEGTEAFF
TRBD1	TRBV18	once	TRBJ2-3	TGTGCCAGCTCACCGACCGGACAGGGAAAGATCCGAGATACGCAGTATTTT	CASSPTGQGKIRDTQYF
TRBD1	TRBV18	NA	TRBJ1-4	TGTGCCAGCTCAGCCACAGGGGGGAGAGCTAATGAAAAACTGTTTTTT	CASSATGGRANEKLFF
TRBD1	TRBV2	NA	TRBJ1-4	TGTGCCAGCAGTGGTGAGGGGGCAGGGAAACTGTTTTTT	CASSGEGAGKLFF
NA	TRBV7-6	NA	TRBJ2-7	TGTGCCAGCAGCTTAGGGGAGAACCTTGAGGTCTACGAGCAGTACTTC	CASSLGENLEVYEQYF
NA	TRBV28	NA	TRBJ2-4	TGTGCCAGCAGTTCTATTGGGGGGAGGGGGAACATTCAGTACTTC	CASSSIGGRGNIQYF
TRBD1	TRBV2	NA	TRBJ1-2	TGTGCCAGCAGTGGAGGGACAGAGTATGGCTACACCTTC	CASSGGTEYGYTF
NA	TRBV11-2	NA	TRBJ2-3	TGTGCCAGCAGCTTAGTCGGGGGTAGGGGAACAGATACGCAGTATTTT	CASSLVGGRGTDTQYF
NA	TRBV14	NA	TRBJ2-2	TGTGCCAGCAGCCAAGGCTTTCAGGGGCGGGCCGGGGAGCTGTTTTTT	CASSQGFQGRAGELFF
NA	TRBV29-1	NA	TRBJ1-2	TGCAGCGTTGGGTACAGGGTTGCCTATGGCTACACCTTC	CSVGYRVAYGYTF
TRBD2	TRBV6-1	NA	TRBJ2-2	TGTGCCAGCTCCGGGGGGACGAACACCGGGGAGCTGTTTTTT	CASSGGTNTGELFF
NA	TRBV5-1	NA	TRBJ2-1	TGCGCCAGCAGTGCGGGGGCGGACTCCTACAATGAGCAGTTCTTC	CASSAGADSYNEQFF
NA	TRBV27	NA	TRBJ2-7	TGTGCCAGCAGTTCGAGCTCCTACGAGCAGTACTTC	CASSSSSYEQYF
TRBD2	TRBV2	once	TRBJ2-4	TGTGCCAGCAGTGGTAAACTAGCGGGGGCTCCCTTAGCCAAAAACATTCAGTACTTC	CASSGKLAGAPLAKNIQYF
TRBD1	TRBV5-1	NA	TRBJ1-2	TGCGCCAGCAGGGAAACGGGACAGGGTGGCCGAAACTATGGCTACACCTTC	CASRETGQGGRNYGYTF
NA	TRBV2	NA	TRBJ1-1	TGTGCCAGCACCCTCGGCGGCGCCATGAACACTGAAGCTTTCTTT	CASTLGGAMNTEAFF
NA	TRBV30	NA	TRBJ1-1	TGTGCCTGGAGTGTGGGAGGGAATTTGGGCACTGAAGCTTTCTTT	CAWSVGGNLGTEAFF
TRBD1	TRBV4-1	NA	TRBJ2-7	TGCGCCAGCAGCCAAAAACCGGGACAGGGGGTCGAGCAGTACTTC	CASSQKPGQGVEQYF
NA	TRBV2	NA	TRBJ1-2	TGTGCCAGCGGGTCCCGGGACTCGACTAACTATGGCTACACCTTC	CASGSRDSTNYGYTF
NA	TRBV6-9	NA	TRBJ2-7	TGTGCCAGCAGGTTAATCGGACGGAGGACCAACGAGCAGTACTTC	CASRLIGRRTNEQYF
TRBD1	TRBV7-8	NA	TRBJ1-2	TGTGCCAGCAGCTCTCGGACAGGGGAAAGTCTAACTAGCTATGGCTACACCTTC	CASSSRTGESLTSYGYTF
TRBD2	TRBV28	NA	TRBJ2-1	TGTGCCAGCAACCTACTAGCGAAGGGCTCCTACAATGAGCAGTTCTTC	CASNLLAKGSYNEQFF
NA	TRBV4-1	NA	TRBJ1-5	TGCGCCAGCAGCCAAGTGCTAACAGATAGCAATCAGCCCCAGCATTTT	CASSQVLTDSNQPQHF
NA	TRBV11-2	NA	TRBJ2-7	TGTGCCAGCAGCTTAGAACTATCCTCCTACGAGCAGTACTTC	CASSLELSSYEQYF
NA	TRBV28	NA	TRBJ2-7	TGTGCCAGCAGAGGAGTCAGCATGGGAGTAGCTCCCCACTCCTACGAGCAGTACTTC	CASRGVSMGVAPHSYEQYF
NA	TRBV11-2	NA	TRBJ2-1	TGTGCCAGCAGCTTAGGGTCAGGGAATGAGCAGTTCTTC	CASSLGSGNEQFF
TRBD1	TRBV6-5	NA	TRBJ1-2	TGTGCCAGCAGCCGGGTACAGACAGGGGGTTATGGCTACACCTTC	CASSRVQTGGYGYTF
NA	TRBV30	NA	TRBJ2-5	TGTGCCTGGAGTGGAGCGAGCTCAGTGGGAGAGACCCAGTACTTC	CAWSGASSVGETQYF
NA	TRBV5-5	NA	TRBJ1-2	TGTGCCAGCAGCCGGTATCACGACAGTTCCTATGGCTACACCTTC	CASSRYHDSSYGYTF
NA	TRBV5-5	NA	TRBJ2-3	TGTGCCAGCAGCCTTACGGGACTTTACACAGATACGCAGTATTTT	CASSLTGLYTDTQYF
TRBD1	TRBV7-8	NA	TRBJ2-2	TGTGCCAGCAGCCTCCCGGGACAGGGAGAGAACACCGGGGAGCTGTTTTTT	CASSLPGQGENTGELFF
NA	TRBV4-1	NA	TRBJ2-7	TGCGCCAGCAGCCAAGAATGGCAGGGGAGCCTTAACGAGCAGTACTTC	CASSQEWQGSLNEQYF
TRBD1	TRBV7-6	NA	TRBJ1-1	TGTGCCAGCAGCGGACAGGGTTCAGCTGAAGCTTTCTTT	CASSGQGSAEAFF
NA	TRBV15	NA	TRBJ1-5	TGTGCCACCAGCAGAGAAGGGGATGGCAATCAGCCCCAGCATTTT	CATSREGDGNQPQHF
NA	TRBV10-3	once	TRBJ1-1	TGTGCCATCAGTGATACGGGTGCGAACACTGAAGCTTTCTTT	CAISDTGANTEAFF
NA	TRBV6-1	NA	TRBJ2-3	TGTGCCAGCAGTGAAGGAATATGGAACAGGGCTTTCACAGATACGCAGTATTTT	CASSEGIWNRAFTDTQYF
TRBD2	TRBV4-2	NA	TRBJ2-7	TGTGCCAGCAGCCAAGGGACTAGCGGCTACGAGCAGTACTTC	CASSQGTSGYEQYF
NA	TRBV6-1	NA	TRBJ2-1	TGTGCCAGCAGTGAAGTGTTAGCGGAAGTATACAATGAGCAGTTCTTC	CASSEVLAEVYNEQFF
TRBD1	TRBV4-2	NA	TRBJ2-7	TGTGCCAGCAGCCAAGGCTTGACAGGGCAGCACGAGCAGTACTTC	CASSQGLTGQHEQYF
NA	TRBV28	NA	TRBJ2-1	TGTGCCAGCAGTTTATCGGGAGCATATGGAGAGCAGTTCTTC	CASSLSGAYGEQFF
NA	TRBV6-5	NA	TRBJ2-3	TGTGCCAGCAGTTACGGGGCAGGGGCAGATACGCAGTATTTT	CASSYGAGADTQYF
TRBD1	TRBV4-1	NA	TRBJ2-5	TGCGCCAGCAGCCAAGTCGGCAGGGGGACAGAGACCCAGTACTTC	CASSQVGRGTETQYF
NA	TRBV4-1	NA	TRBJ2-1	TGCGCCAGCAGCCAGGTCGGGAGTAGGGTAGATGAGCAGTTCTTC	CASSQVGSRVDEQFF
NA	TRBV6-1	NA	TRBJ1-6	TGTGCCAGCAGTGAAGTGAGGAAAAATTCACCCCTCCACTTT	CASSEVRKNSPLHF